This T cell receptor beta chain is drawn from a study of blood T cell repertoires in COVID-19. Study details: Material from acute and convalescent COVID-19 was sourced from the United States, Italy and Spain.

Data came from immunoSEQ multiplex PCR; TCRdb stores just in-frame clones and leaves some out. The data contain about 160,000 clones, approximately 92% of them singletons. J was trimmed by 1 base and V by 1 base; bases with no gene match: 1. Germline CDR1 MNHEY, CDR2 SVGEGT. CDR3 length: 15 amino acids. The source of this sequence is a woman aged 50 to 60 with acute or convalescent COVID-19. The sequencing sample was made of peripheral blood. The genes are TRBV6-2 or TRBV6-3 and TRBJ1-5, with 7 nucleotides matching TRBD1. The CDR3 here is CASSYLTGSNQPQHF. For the CDR3, the DNA is TGTGCCAGCAGTTACTTGACAGGGAGCAATCAGCCCCAGCATTTT.